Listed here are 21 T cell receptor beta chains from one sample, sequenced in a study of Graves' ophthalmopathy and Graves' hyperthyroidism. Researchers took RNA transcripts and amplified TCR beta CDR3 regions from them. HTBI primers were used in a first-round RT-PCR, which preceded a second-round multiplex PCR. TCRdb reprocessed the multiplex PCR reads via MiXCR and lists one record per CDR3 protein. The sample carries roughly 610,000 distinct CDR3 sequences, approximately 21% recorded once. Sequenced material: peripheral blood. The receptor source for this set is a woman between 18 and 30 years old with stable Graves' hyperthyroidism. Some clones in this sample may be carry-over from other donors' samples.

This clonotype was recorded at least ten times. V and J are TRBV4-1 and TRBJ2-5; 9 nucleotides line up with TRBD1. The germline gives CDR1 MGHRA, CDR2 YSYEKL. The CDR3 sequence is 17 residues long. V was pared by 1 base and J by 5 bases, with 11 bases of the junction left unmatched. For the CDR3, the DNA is TGCGCCAGCAGCCAAGTGGGACAGGGTATGGGGCGGGAGACCCAGTACTTC. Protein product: CASSQVGQGMGRETQYF.

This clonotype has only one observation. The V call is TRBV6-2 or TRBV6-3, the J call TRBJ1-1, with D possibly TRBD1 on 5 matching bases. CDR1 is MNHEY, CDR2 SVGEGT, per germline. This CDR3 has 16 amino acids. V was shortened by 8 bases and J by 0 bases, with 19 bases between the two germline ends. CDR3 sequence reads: CASSDFWDRMNTEAFF. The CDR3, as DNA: TGTGCCAGCTCCGACTTTTGGGACCGAATGAACACTGAAGCTTTCTTT.

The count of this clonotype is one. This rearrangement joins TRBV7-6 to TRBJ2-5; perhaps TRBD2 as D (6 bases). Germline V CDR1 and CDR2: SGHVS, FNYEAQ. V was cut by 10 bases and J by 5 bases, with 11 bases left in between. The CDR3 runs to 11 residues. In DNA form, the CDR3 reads TGTGCCACCAGTGGGAGGGAGACCCAGTACTTC. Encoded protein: CATSGRETQYF.

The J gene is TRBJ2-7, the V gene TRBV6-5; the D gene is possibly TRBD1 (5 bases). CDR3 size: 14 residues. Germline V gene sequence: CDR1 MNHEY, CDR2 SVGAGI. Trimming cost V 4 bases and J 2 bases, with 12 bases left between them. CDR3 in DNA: TGTGCCAGCAGTTCCCCGGACATCCCCTACGAGCAGTACTTC. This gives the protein CASSSPDIPYEQYF.

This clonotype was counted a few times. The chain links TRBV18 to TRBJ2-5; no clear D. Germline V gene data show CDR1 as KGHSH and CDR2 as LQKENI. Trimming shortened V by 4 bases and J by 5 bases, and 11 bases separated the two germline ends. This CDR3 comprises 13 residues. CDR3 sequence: CASSQLVSETQYF. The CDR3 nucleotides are TGTGCCAGCTCACAGTTGGTGTCGGAGACCCAGTACTTC.

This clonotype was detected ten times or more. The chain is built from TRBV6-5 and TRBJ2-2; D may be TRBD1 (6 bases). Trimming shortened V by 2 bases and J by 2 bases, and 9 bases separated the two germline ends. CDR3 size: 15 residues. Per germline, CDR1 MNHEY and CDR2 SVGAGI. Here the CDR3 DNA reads TGTGCCAGCAGTTACCCGGACAGTAACACCGGGGAGCTGTTTTTT. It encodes CASSYPDSNTGELFF.

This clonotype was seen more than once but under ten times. The CDR3 DNA reads TGCGCCAGCAGCCAAGAGAGGGAGGGGTACTCCTACGAGCAGTACTTC. This translates into CASSQEREGYSYEQYF. The chain recombines TRBV4-3 with TRBJ2-7; 7 bases line up with TRBD2. Germline V gene data show CDR1 as LGHNA and CDR2 as YSLEER. Trimming cost V 0 bases and J 0 bases; bases outside gene matches: 5. This CDR3 is 16 amino acids long.

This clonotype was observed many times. DNA for the CDR3: TGTGCCAGCAGTTACGGCAGGGGATTCTCCTACGAGCAGTACTTC. This translates into CASSYGRGFSYEQYF. The rearrangement joins TRBV6-5 to TRBJ2-7; D may be TRBD1 (6 bases). The CDR3 covers 15 residues. V shed 2 bases and J shed 0 bases, with 11 bases lying between them. CDR1 is MNHEY and CDR2 is SVGAGI in the germline V gene.

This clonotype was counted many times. Written as DNA, the CDR3 is TGTGCCAGCACCCTACAGGGTCTCTCCGAGCAGTACTTC. It specifies CASTLQGLSEQYF. V and J are TRBV28 and TRBJ2-7; tentative D call: TRBD1 (6 bases). The CDR3 spans 13 residues. V was pared by 7 bases and J by 6 bases, with 16 bases between. Germline V gene lookup returns CDR1 MDHEN and CDR2 SYDVKM.

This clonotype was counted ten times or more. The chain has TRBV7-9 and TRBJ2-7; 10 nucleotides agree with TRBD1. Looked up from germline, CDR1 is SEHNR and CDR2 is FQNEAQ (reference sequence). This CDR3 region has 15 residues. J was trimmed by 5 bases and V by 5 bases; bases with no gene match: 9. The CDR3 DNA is TGTGCCAGCAGCGCGACGTGGGACAGGGGAAACGAGCAGTACTTC. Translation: CASSATWDRGNEQYF.

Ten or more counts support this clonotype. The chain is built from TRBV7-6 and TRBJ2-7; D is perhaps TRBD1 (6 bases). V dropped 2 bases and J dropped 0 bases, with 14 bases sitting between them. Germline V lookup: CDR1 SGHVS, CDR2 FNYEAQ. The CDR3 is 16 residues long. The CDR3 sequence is CASSLRDISFSYEQYF. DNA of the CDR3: TGTGCCAGCAGCTTAAGGGACATCTCGTTCTCCTACGAGCAGTACTTC.

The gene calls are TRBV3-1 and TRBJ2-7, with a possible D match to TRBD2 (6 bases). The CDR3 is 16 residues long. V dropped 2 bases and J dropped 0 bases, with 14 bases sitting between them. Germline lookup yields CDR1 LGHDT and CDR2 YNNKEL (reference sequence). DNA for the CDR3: TGTGCCAGCAGCCAACCCTCCGGAGGGCTCTCCTACGAGCAGTACTTC. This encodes CASSQPSGGLSYEQYF.

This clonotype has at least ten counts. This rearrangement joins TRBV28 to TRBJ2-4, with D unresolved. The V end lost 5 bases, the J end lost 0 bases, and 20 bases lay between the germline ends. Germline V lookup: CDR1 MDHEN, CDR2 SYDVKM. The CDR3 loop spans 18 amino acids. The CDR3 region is CASSPSRTDDLAKNIQYF. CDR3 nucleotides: TGTGCCAGCAGTCCTTCTCGGACGGATGATCTAGCCAAAAACATTCAGTACTTC.

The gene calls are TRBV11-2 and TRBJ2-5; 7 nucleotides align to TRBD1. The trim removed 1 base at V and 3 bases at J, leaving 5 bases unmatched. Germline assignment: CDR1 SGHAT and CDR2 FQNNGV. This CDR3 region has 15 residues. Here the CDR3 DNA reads TGTGCCAGCAGCTTAGGTGGGACAGAGGAAGAGACCCAGTACTTC. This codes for CASSLGGTEEETQYF.

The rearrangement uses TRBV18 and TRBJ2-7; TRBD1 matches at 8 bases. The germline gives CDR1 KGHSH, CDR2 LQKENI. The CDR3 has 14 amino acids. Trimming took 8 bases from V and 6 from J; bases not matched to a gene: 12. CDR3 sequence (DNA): TGTGCCAGCCTTAGGAAGGCAGGGGGCGGCGAGCAGTACTTC. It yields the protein CASLRKAGGGEQYF.

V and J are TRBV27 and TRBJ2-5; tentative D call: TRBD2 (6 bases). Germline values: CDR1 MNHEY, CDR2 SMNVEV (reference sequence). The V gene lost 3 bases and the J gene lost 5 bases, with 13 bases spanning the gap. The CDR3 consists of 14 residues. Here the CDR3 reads CASSFGGEMETQYF. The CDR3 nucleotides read TGTGCCAGCAGTTTTGGAGGGGAGATGGAGACCCAGTACTTC.

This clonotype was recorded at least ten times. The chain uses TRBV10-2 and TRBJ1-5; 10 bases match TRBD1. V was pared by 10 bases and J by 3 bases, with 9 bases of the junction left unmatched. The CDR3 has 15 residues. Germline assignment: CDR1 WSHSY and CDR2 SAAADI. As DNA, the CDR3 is TGCGCCACCTGTCGGACAGGGGGAAACAATCAGCCCCAGCATTTT. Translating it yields CATCRTGGNNQPQHF.

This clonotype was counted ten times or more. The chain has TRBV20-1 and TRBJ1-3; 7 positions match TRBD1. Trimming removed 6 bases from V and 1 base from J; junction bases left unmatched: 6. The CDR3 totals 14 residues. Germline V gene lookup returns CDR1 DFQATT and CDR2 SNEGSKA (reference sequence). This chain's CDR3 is CSARQGGSGNTIYF. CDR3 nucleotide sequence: TGCAGTGCCCGACAGGGAGGATCTGGAAACACCATATATTTT.

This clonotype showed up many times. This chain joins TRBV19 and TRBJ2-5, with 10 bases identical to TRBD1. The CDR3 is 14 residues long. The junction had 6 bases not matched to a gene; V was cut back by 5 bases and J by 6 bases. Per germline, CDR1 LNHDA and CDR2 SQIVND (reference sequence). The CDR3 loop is CASSPTGGMKTQYF. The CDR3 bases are TGTGCCAGTAGTCCGACAGGGGGCATGAAGACCCAGTACTTC.

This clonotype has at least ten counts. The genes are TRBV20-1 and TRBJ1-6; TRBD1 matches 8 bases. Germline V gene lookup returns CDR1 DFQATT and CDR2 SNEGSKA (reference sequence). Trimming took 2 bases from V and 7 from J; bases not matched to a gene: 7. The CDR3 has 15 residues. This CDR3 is CSARIRTGWNSPLHF. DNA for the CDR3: TGCAGTGCTAGAATAAGGACAGGGTGGAATTCACCCCTCCACTTT.

CDR3 residues: CASTGLAGELFF. CDR3 nucleotides: TGTGCCAGCACCGGACTAGCCGGGGAGCTGTTTTTT. This sequence joins TRBV6-2 or TRBV6-3 and TRBJ2-2, with 7 bases lining up with TRBD2. From germline, CDR1 is MNHEY and CDR2 SVGEGT. This CDR3 region has 12 residues. Trimming took 7 bases from V and 6 from J; bases not matched to a gene: 2.